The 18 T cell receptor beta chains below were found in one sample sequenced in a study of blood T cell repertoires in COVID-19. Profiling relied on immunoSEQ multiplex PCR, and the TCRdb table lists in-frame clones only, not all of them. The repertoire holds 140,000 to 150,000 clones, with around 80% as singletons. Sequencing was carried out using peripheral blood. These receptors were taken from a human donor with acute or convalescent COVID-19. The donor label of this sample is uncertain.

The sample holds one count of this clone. CDR3 sequence (DNA): TGCGCCAGCAGGGCACTAGCGGGGGCCGAGGGTGAGCAGTTCTTC. Encoded protein: CASRALAGAEGEQFF. The rearrangement joins TRBV5-1 to TRBJ2-1; TRBD2 agrees at 11 bases. V shed 5 bases, J shed 9 bases, and the junction held 10 bases outside the gene matches. The CDR3 is 15 amino acids. CDR1 and CDR2 from the germline V gene are SGHRS and YFSETQ. The entire variable domain, with the rest obtained from reference TRBV5-1 and TRBJ2-1, is as follows: KAGVTQTPRYLIKTRGQQVTLSCSPISGHRSVSWYQQTPGQGLQFLFEYFSETQRNKGNFPGRFSGRQFSNSRSEMNVSTLELGDSALYLCASRALAGAEGEQFFGPGTRLTVL.

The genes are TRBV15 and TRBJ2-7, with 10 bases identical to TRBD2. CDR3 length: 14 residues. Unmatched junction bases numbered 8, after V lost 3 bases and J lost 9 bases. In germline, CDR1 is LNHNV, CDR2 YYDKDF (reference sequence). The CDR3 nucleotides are TGTGCCACCAGCAGCACCGGGACTAGCGTCGGGCAGTACTTC. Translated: CATSSTGTSVGQYF. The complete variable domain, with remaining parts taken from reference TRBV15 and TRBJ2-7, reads DAMVIQNPRYQVTQFGKPVTLSCSQTLNHNVMYWYQQKSSQAPKLLFHYYDKDFNNEADTPDNFQSRRPNTSFCFLDIRSPGLGDTAMYLCATSSTGTSVGQYFGPGTRLTVT.

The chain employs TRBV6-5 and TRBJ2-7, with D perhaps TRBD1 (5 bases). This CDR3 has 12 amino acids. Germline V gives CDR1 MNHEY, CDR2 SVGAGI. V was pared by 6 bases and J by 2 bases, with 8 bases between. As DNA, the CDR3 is TGTGCCAGCAGCCGGACAACCTACGAGCAGTACTTC. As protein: CASSRTTYEQYF.

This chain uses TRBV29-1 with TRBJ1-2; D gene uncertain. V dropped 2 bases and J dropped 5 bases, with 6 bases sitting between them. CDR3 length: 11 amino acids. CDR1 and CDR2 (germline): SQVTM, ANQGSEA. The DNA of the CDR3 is TGCAGCGTTGAAACCAGATATGGCTACACCTTC. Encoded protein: CSVETRYGYTF.

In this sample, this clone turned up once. Here the CDR3 reads CASSHQTGPQETQYF. The CDR3 DNA follows: TGCGCCAGCAGCCACCAGACAGGGCCTCAAGAGACCCAGTACTTC. The gene calls are TRBV4-3 and TRBJ2-5, with 7 bases matching TRBD1. Trimming took 3 bases from V and 2 from J; bases not matched to a gene: 6. Germline V lookup: CDR1 LGHNA, CDR2 YSLEER. The CDR3 covers 15 residues.

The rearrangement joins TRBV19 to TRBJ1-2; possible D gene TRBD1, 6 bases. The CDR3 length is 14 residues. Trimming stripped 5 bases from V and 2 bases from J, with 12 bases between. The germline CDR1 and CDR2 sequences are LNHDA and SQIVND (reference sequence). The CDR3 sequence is CASSRFDRNYGYTF. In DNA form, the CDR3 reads TGTGCCAGTAGTCGATTCGACAGGAACTATGGCTACACCTTC.

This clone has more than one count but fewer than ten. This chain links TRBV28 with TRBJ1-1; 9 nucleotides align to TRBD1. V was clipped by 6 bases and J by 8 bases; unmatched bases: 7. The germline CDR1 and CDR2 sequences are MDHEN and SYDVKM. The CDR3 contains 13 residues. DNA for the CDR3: TGTGCCAGCAGGCGGGACAGGGAAACGGAAGCTTTCTTT. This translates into CASRRDRETEAFF.

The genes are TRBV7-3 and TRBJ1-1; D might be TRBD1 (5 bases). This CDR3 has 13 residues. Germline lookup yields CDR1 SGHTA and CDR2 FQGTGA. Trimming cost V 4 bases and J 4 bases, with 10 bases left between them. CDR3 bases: TGTGCCAGCAGCTCCGGGGGGAGCACTGAAGCTTTCTTT. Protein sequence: CASSSGGSTEAFF.

CDR3 region: CASSQISDKSHEQFF. CDR3 bases: TGCGCCAGCAGCCAGATAAGTGACAAGTCCCATGAGCAGTTCTTC. The chain links TRBV4-1 to TRBJ2-1, with D unclear. The CDR3 has 15 amino acids. Germline values: CDR1 MGHRA, CDR2 YSYEKL. Deletions cut 3 bases from V and 8 bases from J, with 17 bases between.

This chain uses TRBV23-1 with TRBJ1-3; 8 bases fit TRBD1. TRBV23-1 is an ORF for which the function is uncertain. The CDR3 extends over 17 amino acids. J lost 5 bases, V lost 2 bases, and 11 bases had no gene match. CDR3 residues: CASSQRQGRTRRNTIYF. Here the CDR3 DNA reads TGCGCCAGCAGTCAAAGACAGGGGCGGACCCGCAGAAACACCATATATTTT.

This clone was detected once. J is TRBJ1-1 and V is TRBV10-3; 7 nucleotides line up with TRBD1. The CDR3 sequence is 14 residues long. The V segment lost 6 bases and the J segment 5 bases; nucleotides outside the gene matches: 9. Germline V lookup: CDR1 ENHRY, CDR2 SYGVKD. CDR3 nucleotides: TGTGCCATCAGGAACAGGGGCCCCGCGACTGAAGCTTTCTTT. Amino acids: CAIRNRGPATEAFF.

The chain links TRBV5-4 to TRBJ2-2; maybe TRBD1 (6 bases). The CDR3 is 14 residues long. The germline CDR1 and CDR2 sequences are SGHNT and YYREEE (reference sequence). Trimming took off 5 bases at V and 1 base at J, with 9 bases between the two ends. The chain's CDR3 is CASSTDRNTGELFF. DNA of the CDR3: TGTGCCAGCAGTACGGACAGGAACACCGGGGAGCTGTTTTTT.

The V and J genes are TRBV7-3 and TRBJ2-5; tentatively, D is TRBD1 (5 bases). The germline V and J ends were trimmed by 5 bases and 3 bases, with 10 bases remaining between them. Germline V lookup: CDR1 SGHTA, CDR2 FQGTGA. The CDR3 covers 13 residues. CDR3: CASSPQTEETQYF. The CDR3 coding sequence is TGTGCCAGCAGCCCGCAGACAGAAGAGACCCAGTACTTC.

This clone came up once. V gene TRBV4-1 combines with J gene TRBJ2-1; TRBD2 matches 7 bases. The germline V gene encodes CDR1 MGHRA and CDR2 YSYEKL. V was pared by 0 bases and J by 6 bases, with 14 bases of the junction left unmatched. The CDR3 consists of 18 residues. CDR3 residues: CASSQDPPGGTGRNEQFF. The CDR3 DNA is TGCGCCAGCAGCCAAGACCCCCCCGGGGGGACTGGACGCAATGAGCAGTTCTTC.

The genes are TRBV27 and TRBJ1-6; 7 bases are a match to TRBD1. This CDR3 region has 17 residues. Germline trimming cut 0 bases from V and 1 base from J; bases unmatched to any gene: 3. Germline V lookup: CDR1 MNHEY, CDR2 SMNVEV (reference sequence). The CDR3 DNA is TGTGCCAGCAGTTTATCGCTACAGGGGTCCTATAATTCACCCCTCCACTTT. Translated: CASSLSLQGSYNSPLHF.

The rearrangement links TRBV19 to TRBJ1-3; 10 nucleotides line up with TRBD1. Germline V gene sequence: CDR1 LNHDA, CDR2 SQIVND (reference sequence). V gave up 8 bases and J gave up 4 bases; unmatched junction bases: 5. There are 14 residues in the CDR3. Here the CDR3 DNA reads TGTGCCAGTTGGACAGGGGGTGCCGGAAACACCATATATTTT. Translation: CASWTGGAGNTIYF.

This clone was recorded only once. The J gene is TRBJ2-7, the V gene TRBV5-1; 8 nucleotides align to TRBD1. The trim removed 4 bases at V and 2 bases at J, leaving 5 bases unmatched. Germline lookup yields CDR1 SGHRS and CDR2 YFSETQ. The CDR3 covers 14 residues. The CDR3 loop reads CASSGGTGPYEQYF. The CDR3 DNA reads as TGCGCCAGCAGCGGGGGGACAGGACCCTACGAGCAGTACTTC.

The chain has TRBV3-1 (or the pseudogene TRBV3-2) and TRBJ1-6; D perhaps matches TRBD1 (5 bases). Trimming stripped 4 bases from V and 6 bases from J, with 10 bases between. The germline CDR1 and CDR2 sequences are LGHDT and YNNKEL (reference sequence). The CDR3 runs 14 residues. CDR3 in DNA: TGTGCCAGCAGCCCAGGGTTACCTAATTCACCCCTCCACTTT. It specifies CASSPGLPNSPLHF.